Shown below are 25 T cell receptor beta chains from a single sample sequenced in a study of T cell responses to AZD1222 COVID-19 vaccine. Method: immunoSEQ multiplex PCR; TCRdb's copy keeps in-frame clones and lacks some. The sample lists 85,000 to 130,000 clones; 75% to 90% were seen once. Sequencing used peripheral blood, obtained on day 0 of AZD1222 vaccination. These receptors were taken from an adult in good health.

CDR3 in DNA: TGTGCCAGCTCACCAAGAGGACAGATGAACACTGAAGCTTTCTTT. Translated, it gives CASSPRGQMNTEAFF. The chain carries TRBV18 and TRBJ1-1, with a tentative D call TRBD1 (6 bases). CDR1 KGHSH and CDR2 LQKENI come from the germline V gene. V dropped 2 bases and J dropped 0 bases, with 10 bases sitting between them. The CDR3 covers 15 residues.

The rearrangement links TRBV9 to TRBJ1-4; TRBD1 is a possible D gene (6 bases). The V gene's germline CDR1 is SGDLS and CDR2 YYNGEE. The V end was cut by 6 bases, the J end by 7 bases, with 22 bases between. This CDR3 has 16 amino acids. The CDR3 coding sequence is TGTGCCAGCACCTCCGGACAGTTTGGAGGGGGTGAAAAACTGTTTTTT. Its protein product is CASTSGQFGGGEKLFF. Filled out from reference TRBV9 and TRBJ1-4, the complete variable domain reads DSGVTQTPKHLITATGQRVTLRCSPRSGDLSVYWYQQSLDQGLQFLIQYYNGEERAKGNILERFSAQQFPDLHSELNLSSLELGDSALYFCASTSGQFGGGEKLFFGSGTQLSVL.

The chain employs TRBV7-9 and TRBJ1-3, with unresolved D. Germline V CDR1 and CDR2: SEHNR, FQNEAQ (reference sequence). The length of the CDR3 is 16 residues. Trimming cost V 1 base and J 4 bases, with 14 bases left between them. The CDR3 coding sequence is TGTGCCAGCAGCTTAGTTCCGGGTTCGGAAGGAAACACCATATATTTT. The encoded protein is CASSLVPGSEGNTIYF.

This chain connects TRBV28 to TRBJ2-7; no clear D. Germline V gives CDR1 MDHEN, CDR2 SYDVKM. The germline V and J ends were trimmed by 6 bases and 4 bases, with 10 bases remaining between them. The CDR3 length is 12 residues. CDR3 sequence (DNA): TGTGCCAGCAGCCCAAGGCTATACGAGCAGTACTTC. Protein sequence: CASSPRLYEQYF.

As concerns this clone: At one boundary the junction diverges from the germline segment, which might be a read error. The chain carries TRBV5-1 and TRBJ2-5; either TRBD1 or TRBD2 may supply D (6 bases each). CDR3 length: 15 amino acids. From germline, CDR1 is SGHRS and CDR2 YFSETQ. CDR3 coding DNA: TGCGCCAGCAGGTTGGCGGGGACAAGCCAAGAGACCCAGTACTTC. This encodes CASRLAGTSQETQYF.

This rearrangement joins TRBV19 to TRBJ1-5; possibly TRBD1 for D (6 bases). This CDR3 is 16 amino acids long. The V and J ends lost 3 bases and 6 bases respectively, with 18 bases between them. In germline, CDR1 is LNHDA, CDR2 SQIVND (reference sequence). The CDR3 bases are TGTGCCAGTAGTATGTTTGGGGACACCAGGCGTCAGCCCCAGCATTTT. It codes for CASSMFGDTRRQPQHF. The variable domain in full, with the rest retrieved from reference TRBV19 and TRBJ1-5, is DGGITQSPKYLFRKEGQNVTLSCEQNLNHDAMYWYRQDPGQGLRLIYYSQIVNDFQKGDIAEGYSVSREKKESFPLTVTSAQKNPTAFYLCASSMFGDTRRQPQHFGDGTRLSIL.

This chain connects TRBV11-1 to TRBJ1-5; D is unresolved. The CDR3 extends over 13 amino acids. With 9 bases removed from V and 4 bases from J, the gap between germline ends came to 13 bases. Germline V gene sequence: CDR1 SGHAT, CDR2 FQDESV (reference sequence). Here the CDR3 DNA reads TGTGCCAGGCCTCAGGTAACAAATCAGCCCCAGCATTTT. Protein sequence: CARPQVTNQPQHF.

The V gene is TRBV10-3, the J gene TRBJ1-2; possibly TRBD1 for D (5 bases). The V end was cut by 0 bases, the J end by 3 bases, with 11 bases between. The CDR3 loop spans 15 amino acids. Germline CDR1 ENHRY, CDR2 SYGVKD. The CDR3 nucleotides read TGTGCCATCAGTGAGTCAGGCAGGGAGTACTATGGCTACACCTTC. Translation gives CAISESGREYYGYTF.

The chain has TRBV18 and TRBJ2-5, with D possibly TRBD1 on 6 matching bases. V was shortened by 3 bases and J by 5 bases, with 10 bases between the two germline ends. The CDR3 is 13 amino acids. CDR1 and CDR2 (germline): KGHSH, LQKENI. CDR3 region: CASSPSRGETQYF. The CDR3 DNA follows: TGTGCCAGCTCACCTTCTAGGGGGGAGACCCAGTACTTC. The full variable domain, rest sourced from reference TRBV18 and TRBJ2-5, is NAGVMQNPRHLVRRRGQEARLRCSPMKGHSHVYWYRQLPEEGLKFMVYLQKENIIDESGMPKERFSAEFPKEGPSILRIQQVVRGDSAAYFCASSPSRGETQYFGPGTRLLVL.

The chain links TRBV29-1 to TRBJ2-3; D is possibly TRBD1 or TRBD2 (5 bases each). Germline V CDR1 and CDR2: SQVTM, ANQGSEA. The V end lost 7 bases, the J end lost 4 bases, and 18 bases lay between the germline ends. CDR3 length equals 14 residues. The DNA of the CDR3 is TGCAGCGCCGGGGCCAAGATTAGCGCAGATACGCAGTATTTT. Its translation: CSAGAKISADTQYF.

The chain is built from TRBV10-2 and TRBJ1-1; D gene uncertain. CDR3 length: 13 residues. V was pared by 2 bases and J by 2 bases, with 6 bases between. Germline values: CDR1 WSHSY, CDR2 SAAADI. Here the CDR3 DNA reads TGCGCCAGCAGTGAGAGGGTCAACACTGAAGCTTTCTTT. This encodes CASSERVNTEAFF.

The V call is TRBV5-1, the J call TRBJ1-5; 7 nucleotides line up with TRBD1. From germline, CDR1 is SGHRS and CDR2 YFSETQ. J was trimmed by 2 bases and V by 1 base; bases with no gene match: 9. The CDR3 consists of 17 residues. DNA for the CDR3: TGCGCCAGCAGCTTGCTGCCAGGGGGAAGTGGCAATCAGCCCCAGCATTTT. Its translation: CASSLLPGGSGNQPQHF.

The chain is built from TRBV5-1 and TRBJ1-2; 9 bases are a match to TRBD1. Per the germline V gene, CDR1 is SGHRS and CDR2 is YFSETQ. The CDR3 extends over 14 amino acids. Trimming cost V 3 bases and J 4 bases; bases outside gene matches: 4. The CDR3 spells CASSSGDRVYGYTF. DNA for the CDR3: TGCGCCAGCAGCTCCGGGGACAGGGTCTATGGCTACACCTTC.

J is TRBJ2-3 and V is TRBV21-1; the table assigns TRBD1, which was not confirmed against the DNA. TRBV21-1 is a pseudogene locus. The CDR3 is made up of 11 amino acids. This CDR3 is CASSAQDTQYF. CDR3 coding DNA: TGTGCCAGCAGCGCACAGGATACGCAGTATTTT.

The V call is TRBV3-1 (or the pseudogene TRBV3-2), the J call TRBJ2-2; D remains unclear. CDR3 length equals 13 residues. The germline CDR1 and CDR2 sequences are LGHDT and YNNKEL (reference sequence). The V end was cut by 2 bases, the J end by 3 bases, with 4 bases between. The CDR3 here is CASSQSYTGELFF. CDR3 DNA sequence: TGTGCCAGCAGCCAATCCTACACCGGGGAGCTGTTTTTT.

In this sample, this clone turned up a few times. CDR3 region: CATSGGSSYNEQFF. The CDR3 nucleotides are TGTGCCACCAGCGGGGGGAGCTCCTACAATGAGCAGTTCTTC. This chain uses TRBV15 with TRBJ2-1; tentatively, D is TRBD2 (6 bases). Trimming removed 5 bases from V and 0 bases from J, with 8 bases in between. From germline, CDR1 is LNHNV and CDR2 YYDKDF (reference sequence). The CDR3 extends over 14 amino acids.

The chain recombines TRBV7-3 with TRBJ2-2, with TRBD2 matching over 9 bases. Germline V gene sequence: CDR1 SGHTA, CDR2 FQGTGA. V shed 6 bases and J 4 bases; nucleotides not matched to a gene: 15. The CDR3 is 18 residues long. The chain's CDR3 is CASSRQPLAAGGTGELFF. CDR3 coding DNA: TGTGCCAGCAGTCGACAACCCCTGGCAGCGGGAGGCACCGGGGAGCTGTTTTTT.

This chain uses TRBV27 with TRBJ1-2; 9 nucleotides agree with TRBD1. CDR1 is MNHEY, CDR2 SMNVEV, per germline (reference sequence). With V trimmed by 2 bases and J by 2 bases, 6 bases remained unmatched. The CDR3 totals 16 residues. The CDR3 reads CASSLQRGQGNYGYTF. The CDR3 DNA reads TGTGCCAGCAGTTTACAAAGGGGACAGGGAAACTATGGCTACACCTTC.

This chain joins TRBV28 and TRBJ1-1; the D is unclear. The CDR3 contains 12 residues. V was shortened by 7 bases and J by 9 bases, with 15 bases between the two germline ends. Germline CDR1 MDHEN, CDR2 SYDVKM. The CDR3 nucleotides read TGTGCCAGCACCCCGGGGTTAAGTCAAGCTTTCTTT. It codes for CASTPGLSQAFF.

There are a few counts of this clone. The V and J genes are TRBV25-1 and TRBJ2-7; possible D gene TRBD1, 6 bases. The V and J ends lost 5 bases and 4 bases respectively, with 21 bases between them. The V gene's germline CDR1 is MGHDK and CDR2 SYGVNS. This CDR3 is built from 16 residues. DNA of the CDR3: TGTGCCAGCAGTTTCGGTCCGAGGGGGACGGGATACGAGCAGTACTTC. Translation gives CASSFGPRGTGYEQYF.

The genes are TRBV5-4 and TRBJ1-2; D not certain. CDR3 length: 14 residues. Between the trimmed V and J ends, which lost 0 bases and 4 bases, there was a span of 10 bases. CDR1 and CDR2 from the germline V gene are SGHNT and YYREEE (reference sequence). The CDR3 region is CASSLAGVTYGYTF. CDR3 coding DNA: TGTGCCAGCAGCTTGGCCGGGGTTACCTATGGCTACACCTTC. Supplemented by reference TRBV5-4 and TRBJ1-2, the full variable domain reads ETGVTQSPTHLIKTRGQQVTLRCSSQSGHNTVSWYQQALGQGPQFIFQYYREEENGRGNFPPRFSGLQFPNYSSELNVNALELDDSALYLCASSLAGVTYGYTFGSGTRLTVV.

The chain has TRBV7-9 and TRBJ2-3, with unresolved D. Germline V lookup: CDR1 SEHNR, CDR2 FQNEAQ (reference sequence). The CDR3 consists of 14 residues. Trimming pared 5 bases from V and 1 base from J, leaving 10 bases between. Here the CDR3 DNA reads TGTGCCAGCAGCCCGAAGGCAGGCACAGATACGCAGTATTTT. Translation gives CASSPKAGTDTQYF.

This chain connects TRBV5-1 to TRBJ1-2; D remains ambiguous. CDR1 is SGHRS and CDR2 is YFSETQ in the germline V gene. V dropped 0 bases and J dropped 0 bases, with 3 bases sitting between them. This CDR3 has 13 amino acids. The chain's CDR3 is CASSLDANYGYTF. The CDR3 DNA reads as TGCGCCAGCAGCTTGGACGCTAACTATGGCTACACCTTC.

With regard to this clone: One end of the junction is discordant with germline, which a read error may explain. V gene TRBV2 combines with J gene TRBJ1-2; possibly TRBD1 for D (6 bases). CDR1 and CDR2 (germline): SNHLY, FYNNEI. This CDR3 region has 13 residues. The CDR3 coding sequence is TGTGCCAGCAGGGAAGGACAGAACTATGGCTACACCTTC. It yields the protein CASREGQNYGYTF. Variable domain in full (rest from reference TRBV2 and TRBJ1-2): EPEVTQTPSHQVTQMGQEVILRCVPISNHLYFYWYRQILGQKVEFLVSFYNNEISEKSEIFDDQFSVERPDGSNFTLKIRSTKLEDSAMYFCASREGQNYGYTFGSGTRLTVV.

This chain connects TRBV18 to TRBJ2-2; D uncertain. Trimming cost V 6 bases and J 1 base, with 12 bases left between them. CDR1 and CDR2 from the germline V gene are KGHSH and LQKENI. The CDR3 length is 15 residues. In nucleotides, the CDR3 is TGTGCCAGCTCTCCGAACAGCGAGAACACCGGGGAGCTGTTTTTT. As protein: CASSPNSENTGELFF.